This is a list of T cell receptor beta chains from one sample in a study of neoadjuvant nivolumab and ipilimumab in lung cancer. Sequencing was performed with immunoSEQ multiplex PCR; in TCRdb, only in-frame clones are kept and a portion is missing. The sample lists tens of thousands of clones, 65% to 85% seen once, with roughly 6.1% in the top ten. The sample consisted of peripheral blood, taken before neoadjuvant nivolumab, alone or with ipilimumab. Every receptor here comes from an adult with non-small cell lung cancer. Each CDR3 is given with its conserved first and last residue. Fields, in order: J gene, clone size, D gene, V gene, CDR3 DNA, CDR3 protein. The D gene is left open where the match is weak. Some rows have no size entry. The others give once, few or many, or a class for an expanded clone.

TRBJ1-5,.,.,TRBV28,TGTGCCAGCAGGACAGCAAATCAGCCCCAGCATTTT,CASRTANQPQHF
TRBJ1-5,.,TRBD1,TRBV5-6,TGTGCCAGCAGCACCGGGACAGGGTTAGGAAGCAATCAGCCCCAGCATTTT,CASSTGTGLGSNQPQHF
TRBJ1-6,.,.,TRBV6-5,TGTGCCAGCAGTGACAGGTGGACAAATTCACCCCTCCACTTT,CASSDRWTNSPLHF
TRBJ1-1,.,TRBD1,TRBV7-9,TGTGCCAGCAGCGCGAGCGGGGGACAGGACACTGAAGCTTTCTTT,CASSASGGQDTEAFF
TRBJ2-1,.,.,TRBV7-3,TGTGCCAGCAGCCCAGGGCACAATGAGCAGTTCTTC,CASSPGHNEQFF
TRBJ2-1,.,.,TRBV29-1,TGCAGCGTTGAAGGAGGTCGGGGGAATGAGCAGTTCTTC,CSVEGGRGNEQFF
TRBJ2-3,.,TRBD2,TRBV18,TGTGCCAGCTCTCCCTCTTTGACTAGCGGGTACAGACGCACAGATACGCAGTATTTT,CASSPSLTSGYRRTDTQYF
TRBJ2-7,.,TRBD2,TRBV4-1,TGCGCCAGCAGCCCTGGACTAGCTCCCGAGCAGTACTTC,CASSPGLAPEQYF
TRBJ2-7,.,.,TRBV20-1,TGCAGTGCTCGACACTACGAGCAGTACTTC,CSARHYEQYF
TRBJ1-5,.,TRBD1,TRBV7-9,TGTGCCAGCAGCTATGGACAGGAGGACAATCAGCCCCAGCATTTT,CASSYGQEDNQPQHF
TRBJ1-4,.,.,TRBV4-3,TGCGCCAGCAGCCGAGTTTCTGAGGGAAAGGCAACTAATGAAAAACTGTTTTTT,CASSRVSEGKATNEKLFF
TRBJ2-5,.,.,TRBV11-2,TGTGCCGGCAGCCCCGGAGGGTGGGGAGAGACCCAGTACTTC,CAGSPGGWGETQYF
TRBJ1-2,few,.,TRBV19,TGTGCCAGTAGTATCGGAGCTAACTATGGCTACACCTTC,CASSIGANYGYTF
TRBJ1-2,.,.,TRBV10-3,TGTGCCATCAGTCTCCAGGGGTATGGCTACACCTTC,CAISLQGYGYTF